What follows are 26 T cell receptor beta chains derived from one specimen sequenced in a study of long-term antiretroviral therapy in people with HIV. immunoSEQ v3.0 was run at survey level. Here immunoSEQ multiplex PCR was the method, and the copy in TCRdb shows in-frame clones only, minus some. The data show about 34,000 clones, around 79% seen once. Here the sequenced sample was unsorted PBMCs, taken 1.9 years after starting antiretroviral therapy. The source of these receptors is a man between 18 and 35 years old with HIV.

Concerning this clone: The sample has other DNA sequences that encode this CDR3 too. This chain links TRBV28 with TRBJ1-5; no clear D. CDR1 is MDHEN and CDR2 is SYDVKM in the germline V gene. The CDR3 extends over 12 amino acids. Deletions cut 3 bases from V and 0 bases from J, with 0 bases between. This chain's CDR3 is CASSFSNQPQHF. As DNA, the CDR3 is TGTGCCAGCAGTTTTAGCAATCAGCCCCAGCATTTT.

The chain links TRBV9 to TRBJ1-2; D is undetermined. Germline CDR1 reads SGDLS; CDR2 reads YYNGEE. Trimming cost V 7 bases and J 8 bases, with 9 bases left between them. CDR3 length equals 10 residues. As DNA, the CDR3 is TGTGCCAGCCACCCCCGGGGCTACACCTTC. Its protein product is CASHPRGYTF.

This clone has just one count. CDR3 nucleotides: TGTGCCAGCAGCGGACTAGCGGGGGGGCCCTTAAGAGGAACAGATACGCAGTATTTT. This translates into CASSGLAGGPLRGTDTQYF. This chain uses TRBV9 with TRBJ2-3; 14 nucleotides match TRBD2. CDR3 size: 19 residues. Unmatched junction bases numbered 12, after V lost 3 bases and J lost 3 bases. Per the germline V gene, CDR1 is SGDLS and CDR2 is YYNGEE.

The chain employs TRBV19 and TRBJ2-7; 10 bases fit TRBD2. This CDR3 spans 15 amino acids. Trimming cost V 5 bases and J 5 bases; bases outside gene matches: 9. Germline lookup yields CDR1 LNHDA and CDR2 SQIVND (reference sequence). CDR3 bases: TGTGCCAGTAGTTTGACGCCTAGCGGGGGCCACGAGCAGTACTTC. Amino acid sequence: CASSLTPSGGHEQYF. Full variable domain (outside the CDR3, taken from reference TRBV19 and TRBJ2-7): DGGITQSPKYLFRKEGQNVTLSCEQNLNHDAMYWYRQDPGQGLRLIYYSQIVNDFQKGDIAEGYSVSREKKESFPLTVTSAQKNPTAFYLCASSLTPSGGHEQYFGPGTRLTVT.

This clone has a single count. The gene calls are TRBV10-3 and TRBJ2-2, with 10 bases that match TRBD1. Germline CDR1 is ENHRY and CDR2 is SYGVKD. CDR3 size: 15 residues. The trim removed 5 bases at V and 4 bases at J, leaving 4 bases unmatched. The CDR3 sequence is CAISTGTGVTGELFF. CDR3 nucleotides: TGTGCCATCAGTACCGGGACAGGGGTCACCGGGGAGCTGTTTTTT.

J is TRBJ2-7 and V is TRBV7-9, with a weak D call TRBD1 (6 bases). Germline-derived CDR1 and CDR2 are SEHNR and FQNEAQ (reference sequence). The V end lost 5 bases, the J end lost 2 bases, and 19 bases lay between the germline ends. The CDR3 is 16 amino acids. The CDR3 sequence: CASSPTGTGITYEQYF. The DNA of the CDR3 is TGTGCCAGCAGCCCAACCGGTACAGGGATCACCTACGAGCAGTACTTC.

The chain joins TRBV15 to TRBJ1-5; perhaps TRBD1 as D (6 bases). V lost 5 bases and J 0 bases, leaving 20 bases between the germline ends. Germline V gives CDR1 LNHNV, CDR2 YYDKDF (reference sequence). The CDR3 covers 18 residues. CDR3 protein: CATSSRAFRGYSNQPQHF. The CDR3 region has the DNA TGTGCCACCAGCTCCAGGGCGTTCAGGGGATATAGCAATCAGCCCCAGCATTTT.

The J gene is TRBJ1-6, the V gene TRBV6-6; D uncertain. The CDR3 totals 15 residues. Trimming removed 2 bases at V and 0 bases at J, with 5 bases between. Per the germline V gene, CDR1 is MNHNY and CDR2 is SVGAGI (reference sequence). The DNA of the CDR3 is TGTGCCAGCAGTTACGAGAGCTCCTATAATTCACCCCTCCACTTT. It yields the protein CASSYESSYNSPLHF.

This rearrangement joins TRBV4-1 to TRBJ1-4, with TRBD1 as a possible D gene (5 bases). Trimming took 8 bases from V and 2 from J, leaving 18 bases between them. CDR3 length equals 16 residues. Looked up from germline, CDR1 is MGHRA and CDR2 is YSYEKL. CDR3 DNA sequence: TGCGCCAGCGAGGGGCCGAGGGTGGCCACTAATGAAAAACTGTTTTTT. This gives the protein CASEGPRVATNEKLFF.

This chain links TRBV7-9 with TRBJ2-2; TRBD1 might be the D (5 bases). V lost 1 base to trimming and J lost 4 bases, with 13 bases between them. There are 16 residues in the CDR3. CDR1 and CDR2 from the germline V gene are SEHNR and FQNEAQ (reference sequence). CDR3 nucleotide sequence: TGTGCCAGCAGCTTAGTCCAGGGTCGGCGCACCGGGGAGCTGTTTTTT. Protein product: CASSLVQGRRTGELFF.

The CDR3 spells CASGQGSGSNEQFF. The DNA of the CDR3 is TGTGCTAGTGGCCAGGGTTCTGGGTCCAATGAGCAGTTCTTC. The rearrangement uses TRBV12-5 and TRBJ2-1, with TRBD1 as a possible D gene (5 bases). CDR3 size: 14 residues. CDR1 is LGHNT, CDR2 FRNRAP, per germline. V was trimmed by 6 bases and J by 6 bases, leaving 15 bases between them. The full variable domain, rest sourced from reference TRBV12-5 and TRBJ2-1, is DARVTQTPRHKVTEMGQEVTMRCQPILGHNTVFWYRQTMMQGLELLAYFRNRAPLDDSGMPKDRFSAEMPDATLATLKIQPSEPRDSAVYFCASGQGSGSNEQFFGPGTRLTVL.

This chain connects TRBV7-9 to TRBJ2-7; D ambiguous. CDR1 SEHNR and CDR2 FQNEAQ come from the germline V gene (reference sequence). This CDR3 has 12 residues. V dropped 2 bases and J dropped 9 bases, with 11 bases sitting between them. The DNA of the CDR3 is TGTGCCAGCAGCTTACCCTTTGATCGGCAGTACTTC. Translating it yields CASSLPFDRQYF.

V gene TRBV5-4 combines with J gene TRBJ1-6; the D gene is possibly TRBD1 (6 bases). V lost 2 bases and J lost 8, with 14 bases in between. The CDR3 totals 15 residues. Germline CDR1 SGHNT, CDR2 YYREEE (reference sequence). This chain's CDR3 is CASSLGGKTDSPLHF. CDR3 DNA: TGTGCCAGCAGCTTAGGGGGGAAAACTGATTCACCCCTCCACTTT.

The CDR3 is CASSVTEDTEAFF. The CDR3, as DNA: TGCGCCAGCAGTGTCACCGAAGATACTGAAGCTTTCTTT. The chain joins TRBV10-2 to TRBJ1-1; D remains unclear. Germline V gene sequence: CDR1 WSHSY, CDR2 SAAADI. This CDR3 spans 13 amino acids. The V end lost 4 bases, the J end lost 5 bases, and 11 bases lay between the germline ends.

This chain uses TRBV11-2 with TRBJ1-2; D is undetermined. The CDR3 length is 11 residues. V was shortened by 11 bases and J by 7 bases, with 14 bases between the two germline ends. Germline CDR1 reads SGHAT; CDR2 reads FQNNGV. The CDR3 region has the DNA TGTGCCTCATCCAAGGGCCTTGGCTACACCTTC. Translating gives CASSKGLGYTF.

V is TRBV15 and J is TRBJ2-3, with 9 bases aligning to TRBD2. Germline-derived CDR1 and CDR2 are LNHNV and YYDKDF (reference sequence). The trim removed 1 base at V and 5 bases at J, leaving 7 bases unmatched. CDR3 length equals 16 residues. CDR3 nucleotides: TGTGCCACCAGCAGAGGAGGCGCGGGGGGGCAAGATACGCAGTATTTT. Amino acids: CATSRGGAGGQDTQYF.

This clone was counted between two and nine times. The rearrangement links TRBV18 to TRBJ1-6; D is possibly TRBD1 (5 bases). Trimming shortened V by 6 bases and J by 8 bases, and 14 bases separated the two germline ends. The CDR3 contains 14 residues. Germline values: CDR1 KGHSH, CDR2 LQKENI. The CDR3 DNA reads as TGTGCCAGCTCGCCCAGGGAGACCGATTCACCCCTCCACTTT. Translating gives CASSPRETDSPLHF. The variable domain in full, with the rest retrieved from reference TRBV18 and TRBJ1-6, is NAGVMQNPRHLVRRRGQEARLRCSPMKGHSHVYWYRQLPEEGLKFMVYLQKENIIDESGMPKERFSAEFPKEGPSILRIQQVVRGDSAAYFCASSPRETDSPLHFGNGTRLTVT.

This chain joins TRBV27 and TRBJ2-1; 10 nucleotides agree with TRBD1. Germline V gene sequence: CDR1 MNHEY, CDR2 SMNVEV (reference sequence). The ends lost 6 bases at V and 9 bases at J; junction bases unmatched: 17. The CDR3 runs 17 residues. CDR3 DNA sequence: TGTGCCAGCAGCCCTCGACAGGGGGCGGTCTACAATGGTGAGCAGTTCTTC. It codes for CASSPRQGAVYNGEQFF.

The chain joins TRBV28 to TRBJ1-1; TRBD1 agrees at 7 bases. The CDR3 contains 14 residues. The germline gives CDR1 MDHEN, CDR2 SYDVKM. Germline trimming cut 7 bases from V and 4 bases from J; bases unmatched to any gene: 9. For the CDR3, the DNA is TGTGCCAGCACAGGGGGAAGATGGAGCACTGAAGCTTTCTTT. Amino acid sequence: CASTGGRWSTEAFF.

This clone was detected only once. V gene TRBV18 combines with J gene TRBJ2-5; possibly TRBD2 for D (6 bases). The CDR3 runs to 14 residues. Per germline, CDR1 KGHSH and CDR2 LQKENI. Trimming left V 3 bases short and J 1 base short, with 9 bases between. The CDR3 nucleotides read TGTGCCAGCTCACCGGGACTGACCCAAGAGACCCAGTACTTC. Protein: CASSPGLTQETQYF.

The sample holds a few counts of this clone. This rearrangement joins TRBV5-1 to TRBJ2-1; TRBD2 agrees at 11 bases. The V and J ends lost 4 bases and 7 bases, in that order; junction bases with no gene match: 4. Looked up from germline, CDR1 is SGHRS and CDR2 is YFSETQ. The CDR3 contains 14 residues. The CDR3 sequence is CASSELAGVNEQFF. The CDR3 coding sequence is TGCGCCAGCAGCGAACTAGCGGGGGTGAATGAGCAGTTCTTC.

The chain couples TRBV5-1 to TRBJ1-1; D may be TRBD1 (5 bases). The CDR3 is made up of 17 amino acids. Deletions cut 4 bases from V and 2 bases from J, with 21 bases between. The V gene's germline CDR1 is SGHRS and CDR2 YFSETQ. CDR3 sequence: CASSPGAGRPINTEAFF. The CDR3, as DNA: TGCGCCAGCAGCCCCGGGGCGGGGAGACCGATCAACACTGAAGCTTTCTTT.

The chain links TRBV6-5 to TRBJ1-2; perhaps TRBD1 as D (6 bases). This CDR3 is 14 amino acids long. CDR1 and CDR2 (germline): MNHEY, SVGAGI. Deletions cut 5 bases from V and 3 bases from J, with 13 bases between. The CDR3 region is CASSTRDIDYGYTF. The DNA of the CDR3 is TGTGCCAGCAGTACACGGGACATCGACTATGGCTACACCTTC.

The genes are TRBV5-4 and TRBJ1-3; tentative D call: TRBD1 (6 bases). The CDR3 extends over 15 amino acids. The V end was cut by 4 bases, the J end by 3 bases, with 14 bases between. Germline values: CDR1 SGHNT, CDR2 YYREEE (reference sequence). CDR3 loop: CASSSPGTLGNTIYF. The CDR3 DNA reads TGTGCCAGCAGCAGCCCCGGGACACTTGGAAACACCATATATTTT. Looking up the rest from reference TRBV5-4 and TRBJ1-3 gives the full variable domain: ETGVTQSPTHLIKTRGQQVTLRCSSQSGHNTVSWYQQALGQGPQFIFQYYREEENGRGNFPPRFSGLQFPNYSSELNVNALELDDSALYLCASSSPGTLGNTIYFGEGSWLTVV.

The V and J genes are TRBV14 and TRBJ2-5, with 10 bases lining up with TRBD1. From germline, CDR1 is SGHDN and CDR2 FVKESK. This CDR3 has 16 amino acids. V shed 8 bases, J shed 5 bases, and the junction held 14 bases outside the gene matches. CDR3 nucleotides: TGTGCCAGCGCCCCGGTTCGGACAGGGGGTTTGGAGACCCAGTACTTC. This translates into CASAPVRTGGLETQYF.

The chain couples TRBV27 to TRBJ2-7, with D perhaps assigned TRBD1 or TRBD2 (5 bases each). The CDR3 extends over 15 amino acids. The ends were cut back, 0 bases at V and 0 bases at J, with 9 bases in the middle. Germline V CDR1 and CDR2: MNHEY, SMNVEV (reference sequence). The CDR3 region has the DNA TGTGCCAGCAGTTTATCGAGGGGACCCTCCTACGAGCAGTACTTC. Amino acid sequence: CASSLSRGPSYEQYF.